A single sample gave rise to the 26 T cell receptor beta chains below, sequenced in a study of Ad26.COV2.S vaccination and SARS-CoV-2 variants. Profiling relied on immunoSEQ multiplex PCR, and the TCRdb table lists in-frame clones only, not all of them. The table records 6,500 to 7,000 clones, 80% to 85% of them present only once. Sequenced here: peripheral blood, sampled after recovery from COVID-19. These TCRs come from a human donor who had recovered from COVID-19.

This sequence joins TRBV5-6 and TRBJ2-7; a possible D gene is TRBD1 (6 bases). The CDR3 runs to 15 residues. The V gene's germline CDR1 is SGHDT and CDR2 YYEEEE. V was trimmed by 0 bases and J by 7 bases, leaving 17 bases between them. CDR3 nucleotides: TGTGCCAGCAGCTTGGACAGGGAGCCCTGGGGGGAGCAGTACTTC. The encoded protein is CASSLDREPWGEQYF.

The CDR3 nucleotides read TGTGCCAGCAGCCAGTTAACTGAAGCTTTCTTT. This translates into CASSQLTEAFF. J is TRBJ1-1 and V is TRBV3-1 (or the pseudogene TRBV3-2); D not resolved. The CDR3 has 11 amino acids. The V and J ends lost 3 bases and 5 bases respectively, with 4 bases between them. Germline V gives CDR1 LGHDT, CDR2 YNNKEL (reference sequence).

The rearrangement joins TRBV6-5 to TRBJ1-1; a weak D match, TRBD1 (5 bases). Germline loops: CDR1 MNHEY, CDR2 SVGAGI. This CDR3 region has 13 residues. The germline V and J ends were trimmed by 0 bases and 7 bases, with 9 bases remaining between them. The CDR3 loop is CASSYSGANEAFF. The CDR3 DNA reads as TGTGCCAGCAGTTACTCTGGGGCAAATGAAGCTTTCTTT.

This chain connects TRBV7-6 to TRBJ2-3, with 9 bases lining up with TRBD2. Trimming cost V 1 base and J 3 bases; bases outside gene matches: 14. The CDR3 totals 19 residues. Germline assignment: CDR1 SGHVS and CDR2 FNYEAQ. CDR3 DNA sequence: TGTGCCAGCAGCTTAGTCCGCACCCGGGCTAGCGGGGCTACAGATACGCAGTATTTT. Its translation: CASSLVRTRASGATDTQYF.

The chain is built from TRBV5-1 and TRBJ1-5; 9 bases match TRBD1. The germline gives CDR1 SGHRS, CDR2 YFSETQ. Trimming cost V 0 bases and J 0 bases; bases outside gene matches: 1. The CDR3 consists of 16 residues. The CDR3, as DNA: TGCGCCAGCAGCTTGGGACAGGGGGGTAGCAATCAGCCCCAGCATTTT. Protein sequence: CASSLGQGGSNQPQHF.

V and J are TRBV3-1 (or the pseudogene TRBV3-2) and TRBJ2-1; D is uncertain. The germline V and J ends were trimmed by 2 bases and 10 bases, with 9 bases remaining between them. Germline CDR1 is LGHDT and CDR2 is YNNKEL (reference sequence). This CDR3 is 12 amino acids long. CDR3 sequence reads: CASSQPQREQFF. As DNA, the CDR3 is TGTGCCAGCAGCCAACCCCAGAGGGAGCAGTTCTTC.

V gene TRBV9 combines with J gene TRBJ2-7; D remains unclear. From germline, CDR1 is SGDLS and CDR2 YYNGEE. CDR3 length: 14 residues. The V and J ends lost 0 bases and 6 bases respectively, with 13 bases between them. CDR3 in DNA: TGTGCCAGCAGCGTAGGTAGGGTCCCGGGCGAGCAGTACTTC. As protein: CASSVGRVPGEQYF.

This chain's CDR3 is CATSDLHKQYF. In DNA, the CDR3 is TGTGCCACCAGTGATTTGCATAAGCAGTACTTC. The chain employs TRBV24-1 and TRBJ2-7; D not resolved. The V end lost 0 bases, the J end lost 8 bases, and 4 bases lay between the germline ends. From germline, CDR1 is KGHDR and CDR2 SFDVKD. This CDR3 spans 11 amino acids.

The table lists this clone with a few counts. V is TRBV27 and J is TRBJ1-2; no clear D gene. CDR3 length: 13 amino acids. V was trimmed by 6 bases and J by 6 bases, leaving 14 bases between them. CDR1 and CDR2 (germline): MNHEY, SMNVEV (reference sequence). The CDR3 DNA is TGTGCCAGCAGCTCCGGTCGATCGGATGGCTACACCTTC. Translated: CASSSGRSDGYTF.

This chain uses TRBV7-2 with TRBJ2-5; tentative D call: TRBD2 (5 bases). V shed 6 bases and J shed 2 bases, with 13 bases lying between them. Germline V lookup: CDR1 SGHTA, CDR2 FQGNSA. The CDR3 is 14 amino acids. In nucleotides, the CDR3 is TGTGCCAGCAGTCGGGGTCTCCCACAAGAGACCCAGTACTTC. Its protein product is CASSRGLPQETQYF.

J is TRBJ2-1 and V is TRBV7-9; 13 positions agree with TRBD2. The CDR3 contains 15 residues. With 5 bases clipped from V and 3 bases from J, the junction kept 1 base outside the gene matches. Germline V gene sequence: CDR1 SEHNR, CDR2 FQNEAQ (reference sequence). CDR3 coding DNA: TGTGCCAGCAGCCGGACTAGCGGGAGCTACAATGAGCAGTTCTTC. It codes for CASSRTSGSYNEQFF.

Only one count was recorded for this clone. V gene TRBV6-6 combines with J gene TRBJ1-1; D is perhaps TRBD1 (5 bases). CDR1 is MNHNY and CDR2 is SVGAGI in the germline V gene (reference sequence). This CDR3 spans 11 amino acids. V was cut by 6 bases and J by 6 bases, with 8 bases left in between. The CDR3 spells CASRGVSEAFF. The CDR3, as DNA: TGTGCCAGCAGGGGGGTGTCTGAAGCTTTCTTT.

The chain carries TRBV10-3 and TRBJ1-6; D ambiguous. The ends were cut back, 5 bases at V and 10 bases at J, with 18 bases in the middle. The CDR3 is 15 amino acids. Germline V gene data show CDR1 as ENHRY and CDR2 as SYGVKD. CDR3 in amino acids: CAISSQGSSGSPLHF. In nucleotides, the CDR3 is TGTGCCATCAGTTCCCAAGGGAGTTCAGGCTCACCCCTCCACTTT.

The chain employs TRBV5-1 and TRBJ1-2; D is undetermined. Germline loops: CDR1 SGHRS, CDR2 YFSETQ. V was clipped by 0 bases and J by 0 bases, with 12 bases between them. CDR3 length: 16 amino acids. The DNA of the CDR3 is TGCGCCAGCAGCTTGGAAGGCAGGTATACTAACTATGGCTACACCTTC. Protein sequence: CASSLEGRYTNYGYTF.

The chain couples TRBV7-6 to TRBJ2-1; 7 bases line up with TRBD1. The CDR3 spans 15 residues. The germline V gene has CDR1 SGHVS and CDR2 FNYEAQ. J lost 4 bases, V lost 2 bases, and 5 bases had no gene match. CDR3 coding DNA: TGTGCCAGCAGCTTATTGGGACAGCGATACAATGAGCAGTTCTTC. Protein sequence: CASSLLGQRYNEQFF.

The rearrangement links TRBV15 to TRBJ2-1, with D hard to call. The CDR3 length is 14 residues. Trimming removed 0 bases at V and 6 bases at J, with 9 bases between. Germline CDR1 and CDR2: LNHNV and YYDKDF (reference sequence). This chain's CDR3 is CATSREGVLNEQFF. In DNA form, the CDR3 reads TGTGCCACCAGCAGAGAGGGCGTCCTCAATGAGCAGTTCTTC.

The sample holds one count of this clone. The chain is built from TRBV30 and TRBJ2-5, with 9 bases fitting TRBD2. This CDR3 has 18 residues. CDR1 and CDR2 from the germline V gene are GTSNPN and SVGIG (reference sequence). V trimming: 0 bases; J trimming: 2 bases; junction bases outside the gene matches: 13. CDR3 DNA sequence: TGTGCCTGGAGTGTACCGGCGGGAGGGCCGTCTGGGCAAGAGACCCAGTACTTC. Translating it yields CAWSVPAGGPSGQETQYF.

This rearrangement joins TRBV18 to TRBJ2-1, with D maybe TRBD2 (5 bases). Germline lookup yields CDR1 KGHSH and CDR2 LQKENI. V lost 6 bases and J 7 bases, leaving 13 bases between the germline ends. This CDR3 has 13 amino acids. The CDR3 DNA reads as TGTGCCAGCTCGCCCCGGGAAAGGAATGAGCAGTTCTTC. Its translation is CASSPRERNEQFF.

This chain links TRBV18 with TRBJ2-3; the D gene is possibly TRBD2 (5 bases). The CDR3 totals 15 residues. Trimming took 6 bases from V and 0 from J, leaving 13 bases between them. Germline V gives CDR1 KGHSH, CDR2 LQKENI. CDR3 coding DNA: TGTGCCAGCTCTCCAAGACTATCTAGCACAGATACGCAGTATTTT. It encodes CASSPRLSSTDTQYF.

The rearrangement joins TRBV6-6 to TRBJ1-4, with 7 positions matching TRBD1. The V gene end was trimmed by 3 bases and the J gene end by 6 bases; junction bases not matched to a gene: 7. Germline V gene data show CDR1 as MNHNY and CDR2 as SVGAGI (reference sequence). The CDR3 totals 15 residues. CDR3 sequence reads: CASSYSNRGDEKLFF. As DNA, the CDR3 is TGTGCCAGCAGTTATTCCAACAGGGGAGATGAAAAACTGTTTTTT.

A few counts support this clone. The chain employs TRBV4-1 and TRBJ1-5, with TRBD1 as a possible D gene (6 bases). The V end was cut by 3 bases, the J end by 1 base, with 7 bases between. CDR3 length: 14 residues. In germline, CDR1 is MGHRA, CDR2 YSYEKL. The CDR3: CASSQGGSNQPQHF. CDR3 sequence (DNA): TGCGCCAGCAGCCAGGGGGGCAGCAATCAGCCCCAGCATTTT.

This rearrangement joins TRBV5-1 to TRBJ2-3; a possible D gene is TRBD1 (6 bases). The CDR3 has 17 amino acids. V lost 0 bases to trimming and J lost 2 bases, with 16 bases between them. Germline CDR1 is SGHRS and CDR2 is YFSETQ. This CDR3 is CASSLGGPQGTTDTQYF. In nucleotides, the CDR3 is TGCGCCAGCAGCTTGGGGGGACCCCAGGGGACCACAGATACGCAGTATTTT. The entire variable domain, with the rest obtained from reference TRBV5-1 and TRBJ2-3, is as follows: KAGVTQTPRYLIKTRGQQVTLSCSPISGHRSVSWYQQTPGQGLQFLFEYFSETQRNKGNFPGRFSGRQFSNSRSEMNVSTLELGDSALYLCASSLGGPQGTTDTQYFGPGTRLTVL.

This chain links TRBV7-2 with TRBJ1-2; possible D gene TRBD1, 6 bases. The CDR3 has 15 residues. Trimming stripped 5 bases from V and 8 bases from J, with 21 bases between. Germline V CDR1 and CDR2: SGHTA, FQGNSA. CDR3 in amino acids: CASSLPVRGLRGYTF. The CDR3 nucleotides are TGTGCCAGCAGCCTGCCCGTGCGGGGGCTGAGGGGCTACACCTTC.

This clone has a handful of counts. The V gene is TRBV10-2, the J gene TRBJ2-7; 8 bases are shared with TRBD2. V lost 6 bases to trimming and J lost 3 bases; unmatched junction nucleotides: 10. CDR1 is WSHSY and CDR2 is SAAADI in the germline V gene. The CDR3 has 15 amino acids. The CDR3, as DNA: TGCGCCAGCAGCCCTCCCGGGACTAGTCTCTACGAGCAGTACTTC. This sequence encodes CASSPPGTSLYEQYF.

This clone came up once. This sequence joins TRBV30 and TRBJ1-6; tentatively, D is TRBD1 (6 bases). The CDR3 loop spans 16 amino acids. Trimming stripped 0 bases from V and 9 bases from J, with 18 bases between. In germline, CDR1 is GTSNPN, CDR2 SVGIG (reference sequence). The CDR3 region has the DNA TGTGCCTGGAGTGTGGGGGGCATGGGGGCAGCTTCACCCCTCCACTTT. Translated, it gives CAWSVGGMGAASPLHF.

The chain combines TRBV18 with TRBJ1-1, with D maybe TRBD1 (5 bases). Looked up from germline, CDR1 is KGHSH and CDR2 is LQKENI. V was trimmed by 6 bases and J by 5 bases, leaving 10 bases between them. This CDR3 has 12 amino acids. CDR3 DNA: TGTGCCAGCTCTCCCAGGGATACTGAAGCTTTCTTT. Amino acids: CASSPRDTEAFF.